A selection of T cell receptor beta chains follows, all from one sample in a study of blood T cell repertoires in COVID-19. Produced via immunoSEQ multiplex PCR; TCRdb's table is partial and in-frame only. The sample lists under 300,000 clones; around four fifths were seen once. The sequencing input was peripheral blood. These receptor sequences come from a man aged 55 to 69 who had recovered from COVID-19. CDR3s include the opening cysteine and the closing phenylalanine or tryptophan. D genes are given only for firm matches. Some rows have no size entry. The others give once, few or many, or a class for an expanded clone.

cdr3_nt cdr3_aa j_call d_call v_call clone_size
TGTGCCAGTAGTATAGATGTACAGGGGGCGCCCGAGACCCAGTACTTC CASSIDVQGAPETQYF TRBJ2-5 TRBD1 TRBV19 NA
TGTGCCAGCAGTGAAATTGTGATGGGACAGGGGATGACCTACGAGCAGTACTTC CASSEIVMGQGMTYEQYF TRBJ2-7 TRBD1 TRBV2 NA
TGTGCCAGCTCGACCGGGACTAGCTCCTACGAGCAGTACTTC CASSTGTSSYEQYF TRBJ2-7 TRBD2 TRBV18 NA
TGTGCCTGGAGCGGAGGGGGCAAAACCAAAAACATTCAGTACTTC CAWSGGGKTKNIQYF TRBJ2-4 NA TRBV30 NA
TGCGCCAGCAGCTTGATTGCTAGACAGGGACTTTTTGGCTACGAGCAGTACTTC CASSLIARQGLFGYEQYF TRBJ2-7 NA TRBV5-1 few
TGTGCCAGTAGTCGAGGACAGGGGATCTACAATGAGCAGTTCTTC CASSRGQGIYNEQFF TRBJ2-1 TRBD1 TRBV19 few
TGTGCCAGCAGGGAAGAACAGGGGGCGCATTACAAACTGTTTTTT CASREEQGAHYKLFF TRBJ1-4 TRBD1 TRBV2 NA
TGCAGCGTGGAGGGACAGGGTAAAAACATTCAGTACTTC CSVEGQGKNIQYF TRBJ2-4 TRBD1 TRBV29-1 NA
TGTGCCAGCAGCCAAGATTACAACCAAGAGACCCAGTACTTC CASSQDYNQETQYF TRBJ2-5 NA TRBV3-1/TRBV3-2 once
TGCGCCAGTAAGCGGGAGTGGGGCGAGCAGTACTTC CASKREWGEQYF TRBJ2-7 TRBD2 TRBV5-1 few
TGTGCCAGTAGTAGGTGGCCGGGGGTGGGAGCGAACACCGGGGAGCTGTTTTTT CASSRWPGVGANTGELFF TRBJ2-2 NA TRBV19 NA
TGTGCCATCAGTGAGGGCGGGGGGGGTACAGATACGCAGTATTTT CAISEGGGGTDTQYF TRBJ2-3 TRBD2 TRBV10-3 NA
TGTGCCTGGAGAGCGGGACTAGCGGAGCAGTTCTTC CAWRAGLAEQFF TRBJ2-1 TRBD2 TRBV30 NA
TGTGCCAGCAGCCCACCGGGACTAGCGGGGGATACGCAGTATTTT CASSPPGLAGDTQYF TRBJ2-3 TRBD2 TRBV14 NA
TGCGCCAGCAGTCCCCAAGCGGGGGGGCCTCGGGAGCTGTTTTTT CASSPQAGGPRELFF TRBJ2-2 TRBD2 TRBV5-1 once
TGTGCCAGTAGTATAGGAGGGACTAGCGGGGGGGCCGGGAATGAGCAGTTCTTC CASSIGGTSGGAGNEQFF TRBJ2-1 TRBD2 TRBV19 once
TGCGCCAGCAGACCCACAGGGGATCAGGGCTACACCTTC CASRPTGDQGYTF TRBJ1-2 TRBD1 TRBV5-1 NA
TGCAGCGCCCGGACAGGGACTGAGCAGTTCTTC CSARTGTEQFF TRBJ2-1 TRBD1 TRBV29-1 NA
TGCGCCAGCAGCTTTGCTTGGACAGGGATGGCCGGGGAGCTGTTTTTT CASSFAWTGMAGELFF TRBJ2-2 TRBD1 TRBV5-1 NA
TGCGCCAGCAGCTTGGGGGGCCCGGCCTCCTACAATGAGCAGTTCTTC CASSLGGPASYNEQFF TRBJ2-1 NA TRBV5-1 NA
TGTGCCAGCAGCACCCACGAGCGGGGCAAAAACATTCAGTACTTC CASSTHERGKNIQYF TRBJ2-4 NA TRBV21-1 NA
TGCGCCAGCAGCTTGGCCCAGGGGGCGACTGAAGCTTTCTTT CASSLAQGATEAFF TRBJ1-1 TRBD1 TRBV5-1 NA
TGTGCCAGCAGTGAAGGGACAGTTCGAGAGACCCAGTACTTC CASSEGTVRETQYF TRBJ2-5 NA TRBV2 NA
TGTGCCAGCAGCGCCCGGACAGAGGGCGGGACTGAAGCTTTCTTT CASSARTEGGTEAFF TRBJ1-1 NA TRBV7-3 NA
TGCGCCAGCAGCCAAGATGGATTAGGGACTAGACTCACCGGGGAGCTGTTTTTT CASSQDGLGTRLTGELFF TRBJ2-2 TRBD2 TRBV4-1 once
TGTGCCACCCGGGACAGGGGCAATCAGCCCCAGCATTTT CATRDRGNQPQHF TRBJ1-5 TRBD1 TRBV28 NA
TGTGCCACCAGTGACCGGAGCGGGAGAGAAGGCACAGATACGCAGTATTTT CATSDRSGREGTDTQYF TRBJ2-3 TRBD2 TRBV24-1 NA
TGTGCCAGCAGCGGGACATTCCAAGAGACCCAGTACTTC CASSGTFQETQYF TRBJ2-5 NA TRBV7-2 NA
TGTGCCAGCAGCCCAGGGGTAAACACCGGGGAGCTGTTTTTT CASSPGVNTGELFF TRBJ2-2 NA TRBV11-2 NA
TGTGCCAGCAGCCAAGAGGGGACAGGGAGGTACGAGCAGTACTTC CASSQEGTGRYEQYF TRBJ2-7 TRBD1 TRBV14 NA
TGTGCCAGCTACGGGATGCCTAAAGAAGCTTTCTTT CASYGMPKEAFF TRBJ1-1 NA TRBV6-5 NA
TGTGCCAGCAGCTTGGTTAGGGACAGGGGGCGCGAGCAGTACTTC CASSLVRDRGREQYF TRBJ2-7 TRBD1 TRBV5-6 NA
TGTGCCTGGAGTGTCGACAGGGTAGTTGACGAGCAGTACTTC CAWSVDRVVDEQYF TRBJ2-7 TRBD1 TRBV30 NA